This T cell receptor (beta chain) was obtained from a study of PD-1 blockade in classical Hodgkin lymphoma. General study results and limits: No one has yet defined what causes the repertoire differences, which may be disease activity or prior therapy. Baseline diversity resembling that of newly diagnosed patients was seen in complete responders.

Details on this clone: Its antigen is unidentified.

Assay used: immunoSEQ multiplex PCR; TCRdb lists only in-frame clones, some missing. Among roughly 24,000 clones listed, around 84% were seen once. V lost 0 bases and J 3 bases, leaving 13 bases between the germline ends. Germline V gene sequence: CDR1 SGHRS, CDR2 YFSETQ. The CDR3 totals 15 residues. Time point of the sample: cycle 4 day 1 (C4D1), after six to seven weeks of nivolumab. With no exception, relapse followed autologous stem cell transplantation in all patients, and brentuximab vedotin exposure varied. Sequences were derived from peripheral blood mononuclear cells (PBMCs), sampled before the fourth cycle of nivolumab. The J gene is TRBJ2-7, the V gene TRBV5-1; D uncertain. The origin of this receptor is a human donor with classical Hodgkin lymphoma. The CDR3 sequence is CASSLATSGGYEQYF. Written as DNA, the CDR3 is TGCGCCAGCAGCTTGGCGACTTCGGGCGGCTACGAGCAGTACTTC.